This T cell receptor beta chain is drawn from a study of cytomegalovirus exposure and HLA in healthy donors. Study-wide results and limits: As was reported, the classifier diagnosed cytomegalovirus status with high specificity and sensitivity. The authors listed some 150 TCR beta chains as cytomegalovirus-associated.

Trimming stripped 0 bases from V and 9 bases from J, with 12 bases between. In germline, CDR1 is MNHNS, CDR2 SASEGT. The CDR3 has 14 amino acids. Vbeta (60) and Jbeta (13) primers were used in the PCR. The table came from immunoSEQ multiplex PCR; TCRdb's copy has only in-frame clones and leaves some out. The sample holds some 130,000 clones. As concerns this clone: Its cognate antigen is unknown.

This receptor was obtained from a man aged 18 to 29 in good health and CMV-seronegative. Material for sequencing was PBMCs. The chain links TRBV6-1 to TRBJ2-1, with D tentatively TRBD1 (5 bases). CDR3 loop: CASSEARGHSEQFF. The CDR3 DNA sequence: TGTGCCAGCAGTGAAGCAAGGGGCCATAGTGAGCAGTTCTTC.